This TCR beta chain was sequenced in a study of T cell clonotyping in hematopoietic cell transplantation. General study findings and limits: Pathologically expanded recipient clonotypes increased progressively from day 30 to day 180 as diversity fell. Broader posttransplant TCR repertoire diversity was predicted by graft donor and pretransplant recipient Inverse Simpson Index values.

Data came from immunoSEQ multiplex PCR; TCRdb stores just in-frame clones and leaves some out. The data show about 3,500 clones, roughly 72% seen once. On this clone: The antigen is not known.

Germline loops: CDR1 MGHRA, CDR2 YSYEKL. V was pared by 2 bases and J by 2 bases, with 12 bases between. The CDR3 length is 16 residues. The sequence was collected from a male patient aged 40-50 years who had an allogeneic stem cell transplant from an unrelated donor, so the T cells may come from the graft donor. Some clones in this sample may be carry-over from other donors' samples. The chain employs TRBV4-1 and TRBJ2-2, with D possibly matching TRBD2 (6 bases). The sample in question was peripheral blood mononuclear cells, obtained 30 days after allogeneic stem cell transplant. The CDR3 reads CASSQRLAPNTGELFF. Written as DNA, the CDR3 is TGCGCCAGCAGCCAACGGCTAGCGCCTAACACCGGGGAGCTGTTTTTT.